This TCR beta chain was sequenced during a study of low-dose radiotherapy and immunotherapy resistance in tumors. CDR1 is KGHSH and CDR2 is LQKENI in the germline V gene. Deletions cut 0 bases from V and 5 bases from J, with 12 bases between. This CDR3 is built from 15 residues. TRAV- and TRBV-specific primers, spanning alpha and beta chains, primed first-strand cDNA. For amplifying TCRs, the PCR ran for about 20 cycles with Phusion, which was used together with a constant-region primer and the adapter on the V primers. TCRdb passed the reads through MiXCR, listing each CDR3 protein once. The sample lists 7,000 to 9,000 distinct CDR3 sequences, around 53% occurring once. This clonotype was recorded a few times.

The sequence was collected from a human donor with advanced metastatic prostate, ovarian, gallbladder or colorectal cancer (not recorded which). This table probably holds off-target reads from a library built for another chain. The V gene is TRBV18, the J gene TRBJ2-3; D is possibly TRBD2 (5 bases). The CDR3 reads CASSPPSSGLDTQYF. The CDR3 nucleotides are TGTGCCAGCTCACCACCGTCGAGCGGTCTAGATACGCAGTATTTT.